This passage covers 28 T cell receptor beta chains from one sample sequenced in a study of shared clonotypes between healthy human individuals. This table comes from immunoSEQ multiplex PCR, and its TCRdb copy is limited to in-frame clones, with some not included. In the table there are a few million clones, more than 80% of which are singletons. Sequencing was carried out using naive CD4+ T cells sorted from blood. Stated subset: CD45RA+ positively selected. All receptors come from a man aged 18-30 years in good health.

The V and J genes are TRBV6-1 and TRBJ2-5, with D perhaps matching TRBD1 or TRBD2 (5 bases each). Trimming left V 3 bases short and J 6 bases short, with 8 bases between. CDR3 size: 12 residues. CDR1 is MNHNS, CDR2 SASEGT, per germline. The DNA for the CDR3 is TGTGCCAGCAGTGAGGGGGTTCAGACCCAGTACTTC. Amino acids: CASSEGVQTQYF.

The V gene is TRBV30, the J gene TRBJ2-5; D is uncertain. V was clipped by 2 bases and J by 7 bases, with 14 bases between them. There are 13 residues in the CDR3. Germline V gives CDR1 GTSNPN, CDR2 SVGIG (reference sequence). This CDR3 reads CAWSSEATATQYF. The CDR3 DNA reads as TGTGCCTGGAGTTCCGAAGCGACTGCGACCCAGTACTTC.

The rearrangement joins TRBV27 to TRBJ1-1; no clear D. In germline, CDR1 is MNHEY, CDR2 SMNVEV (reference sequence). V was cut by 0 bases and J by 1 base, with 9 bases left in between. CDR3 size: 15 residues. CDR3 sequence reads: CASSLSVRGNTEAFF. The CDR3 DNA reads as TGTGCCAGCAGTTTATCAGTCCGAGGGAACACTGAAGCTTTCTTT.

V is TRBV15 and J is TRBJ2-2, with 14 bases matching TRBD2. From germline, CDR1 is LNHNV and CDR2 YYDKDF (reference sequence). This CDR3 is 16 amino acids long. After removal of 3 bases from V and 6 bases from J, the junction contained 3 bases not matched to a gene. The CDR3 DNA reads as TGTGCCACCAGCAGGGGACTAGCGGGAGTCTCCGGGGAGCTGTTTTTT. It yields the protein CATSRGLAGVSGELFF.

This chain connects TRBV5-1 to TRBJ1-3; D possibly corresponds to TRBD1 (6 bases). CDR1 is SGHRS, CDR2 YFSETQ, per germline. V was clipped by 0 bases and J by 1 base, with 11 bases between them. This CDR3 spans 16 amino acids. The CDR3, as DNA: TGCGCCAGCAGCTTGGAACCACAGGGATCTGGAAACACCATATATTTT. This codes for CASSLEPQGSGNTIYF.

The sample holds one count of this clone. The J gene is TRBJ2-7, the V gene TRBV19, with TRBD1 as a possible D gene (6 bases). Trimming removed 2 bases at V and 0 bases at J, with 14 bases between. This CDR3 contains 16 residues. CDR1 LNHDA and CDR2 SQIVND come from the germline V gene (reference sequence). The chain's CDR3 is CASSIKQGLHSYEQYF. CDR3 nucleotides: TGTGCCAGTAGTATAAAACAGGGCCTGCACTCCTACGAGCAGTACTTC.

This clone came up once. The chain uses TRBV6-4 and TRBJ1-1, with D maybe TRBD1 (5 bases). V lost 5 bases to trimming and J lost 0 bases, with 7 bases between them. Germline V lookup: CDR1 MRHNA, CDR2 SNTAGT. The CDR3 runs to 13 residues. The CDR3: CASSRGVNTEAFF. CDR3 coding DNA: TGTGCCAGCAGTCGAGGGGTGAACACTGAAGCTTTCTTT.

This clone was seen more than once but under ten times. V and J are TRBV2 and TRBJ1-1; D is ambiguous. V shed 4 bases and J shed 6 bases, with 6 bases lying between them. Germline lookup yields CDR1 SNHLY and CDR2 FYNNEI. CDR3 length: 11 amino acids. The DNA for the CDR3 is TGTGCCAGCAGTGGGTTCGCTGAAGCTTTCTTT. Translation gives CASSGFAEAFF.

The V call is TRBV13, the J call TRBJ1-3; D uncertain. The germline V and J ends were trimmed by 2 bases and 0 bases, with 11 bases remaining between them. CDR3 length equals 16 residues. CDR1 and CDR2 from the germline V gene are PRHDT and FYEKMQ (reference sequence). CDR3 in amino acids: CASSLYRSLSGNTIYF. The CDR3 DNA is TGTGCCAGCAGCTTATATCGGTCCCTCTCTGGAAACACCATATATTTT.

The chain recombines TRBV10-3 with TRBJ2-7; D uncertain. Germline CDR1 reads ENHRY; CDR2 reads SYGVKD. The germline V and J ends were trimmed by 6 bases and 0 bases, with 12 bases remaining between them. This CDR3 has 14 amino acids. The CDR3 DNA follows: TGTGCCATCAGCTTAGGACCCAGCTCCTACGAGCAGTACTTC. Translating it yields CAISLGPSSYEQYF.

This clone was detected once. The J gene is TRBJ2-2, the V gene TRBV27, with D perhaps TRBD1 (6 bases). V lost 6 bases, J lost 0 bases, and 14 bases lay in between. CDR1 and CDR2 from the germline V gene are MNHEY and SMNVEV (reference sequence). The CDR3 is 16 amino acids. CDR3 nucleotides: TGTGCCAGCAGCCAACACAGGGACGCGAACACCGGGGAGCTGTTTTTT. Translating it yields CASSQHRDANTGELFF.

The chain links TRBV29-1 to TRBJ1-1; D uncertain. Germline CDR1 and CDR2: SQVTM and ANQGSEA. The V end lost 5 bases, the J end lost 1 base, and 8 bases lay between the germline ends. This CDR3 comprises 12 residues. Here the CDR3 DNA reads TGCAGCGTTAGTAATGGGAACACTGAAGCTTTCTTT. Translated: CSVSNGNTEAFF.

J is TRBJ2-7 and V is TRBV7-2, with 11 bases that match TRBD2. J gave up 3 bases and V 5 bases, and 6 bases lay outside the gene matches. The CDR3 is 15 residues long. Per the germline V gene, CDR1 is SGHTA and CDR2 is FQGNSA. CDR3: CASSVQGTSGYEQYF. DNA of the CDR3: TGTGCCAGCAGCGTCCAGGGGACTAGCGGCTACGAGCAGTACTTC.

V usage is TRBV5-1 and J usage is TRBJ1-4; D not certain. The CDR3 sequence is 13 residues long. Deletions cut 0 bases from V and 6 bases from J, with 6 bases between. CDR1 and CDR2 from the germline V gene are SGHRS and YFSETQ. The CDR3 DNA follows: TGCGCCAGCAGCTTGGTGGGAGATGAAAAACTGTTTTTT. Its translation: CASSLVGDEKLFF. Supplemented by reference TRBV5-1 and TRBJ1-4, the full variable domain reads KAGVTQTPRYLIKTRGQQVTLSCSPISGHRSVSWYQQTPGQGLQFLFEYFSETQRNKGNFPGRFSGRQFSNSRSEMNVSTLELGDSALYLCASSLVGDEKLFFGSGTQLSVL.

The chain uses TRBV5-1 and TRBJ2-3, with TRBD1 as a possible D gene (7 bases). The CDR3 extends over 17 amino acids. Per germline, CDR1 SGHRS and CDR2 YFSETQ. Trimming pared 4 bases from V and 0 bases from J, leaving 18 bases between. The CDR3 spells CASSRAAAGGSTDTQYF. The DNA for the CDR3 is TGCGCCAGCAGCCGGGCCGCGGCAGGGGGGAGCACAGATACGCAGTATTTT. The variable domain in full, with the rest retrieved from reference TRBV5-1 and TRBJ2-3, is KAGVTQTPRYLIKTRGQQVTLSCSPISGHRSVSWYQQTPGQGLQFLFEYFSETQRNKGNFPGRFSGRQFSNSRSEMNVSTLELGDSALYLCASSRAAAGGSTDTQYFGPGTRLTVL.

The chain carries TRBV6-5 and TRBJ1-2; no clear D gene. The CDR3 length is 12 residues. V lost 5 bases, J lost 1 base, and 5 bases lay in between. Germline values: CDR1 MNHEY, CDR2 SVGAGI. The CDR3 is CASSLFNYGYTF. CDR3 DNA: TGTGCCAGCAGTCTATTTAACTATGGCTACACCTTC.

The genes are TRBV7-9 and TRBJ2-5, with D maybe TRBD1 (6 bases). V lost 5 bases to trimming and J lost 3 bases, with 16 bases between them. The germline V gene has CDR1 SEHNR and CDR2 FQNEAQ (reference sequence). This CDR3 region has 15 residues. The DNA of the CDR3 is TGTGCCAGCAGCCTCCCCGGGACAAAAGAAGAGACCCAGTACTTC. It is translated as CASSLPGTKEETQYF.

V gene TRBV5-3 combines with J gene TRBJ2-7, with 9 bases lining up with TRBD1. TRBV5-3 is filed as an ORF, its function uncertain. V gave up 8 bases and J gave up 2 bases; unmatched junction bases: 5. The CDR3 covers 13 residues. CDR3 in DNA: TGTGCCAGCGTACAGGGGGCCGCCTACGAGCAGTACTTC. The encoded protein is CASVQGAAYEQYF.

The chain links TRBV10-1 to TRBJ2-7, with TRBD1 as a possible D gene (6 bases). The CDR3 is made up of 12 amino acids. V was trimmed by 3 bases and J by 5 bases, leaving 8 bases between them. Germline V gene sequence: CDR1 WNHNN, CDR2 SYGVQD (reference sequence). Written as DNA, the CDR3 is TGCGCCAGCAGTGAAGAGGGGGACGAGCAGTACTTC. It encodes CASSEEGDEQYF.

The chain has TRBV7-9 and TRBJ1-1; D not resolved. Germline CDR1 is SEHNR and CDR2 is FQNEAQ (reference sequence). Trimming removed 7 bases at V and 4 bases at J, with 10 bases between. This CDR3 is 12 amino acids long. The CDR3 sequence: CASTPEGTEAFF. CDR3 coding DNA: TGTGCCAGCACCCCTGAGGGCACTGAAGCTTTCTTT.

The V gene is TRBV4-1, the J gene TRBJ2-1; D is uncertain. Looked up from germline, CDR1 is MGHRA and CDR2 is YSYEKL. The V and J ends lost 0 bases and 0 bases respectively, with 3 bases between them. This CDR3 comprises 14 residues. CDR3: CASSQESSYNEQFF. CDR3 bases: TGCGCCAGCAGCCAAGAGAGCTCCTACAATGAGCAGTTCTTC.

The rearrangement uses TRBV5-8 and TRBJ1-6; D unresolved. Per germline, CDR1 SGHTS and CDR2 YDEGEE. The CDR3 sequence is 15 residues long. V lost 7 bases, J lost 3 bases, and 14 bases lay in between. CDR3: CASPPGALYNSPLHF. The CDR3 nucleotides are TGTGCCAGCCCCCCGGGTGCTCTCTATAATTCACCCCTCCACTTT.

The CDR3 spells CASSFGRTEGYTF. The CDR3 DNA reads as TGTGCCAGCAGCTTTGGACGGACGGAGGGCTACACCTTC. The rearrangement uses TRBV9 and TRBJ1-2; D is unclear. V lost 4 bases, J lost 8 bases, and 15 bases lay in between. Per germline, CDR1 SGDLS and CDR2 YYNGEE. This CDR3 has 13 amino acids.

The count of this clone is one. The chain is built from TRBV5-4 and TRBJ2-1; no definite D call. V lost 4 bases, J lost 2 bases, and 10 bases lay in between. The CDR3 consists of 14 residues. Germline CDR1 is SGHNT and CDR2 is YYREEE (reference sequence). The chain's CDR3 is CASSPARPYNEQFF. Written as DNA, the CDR3 is TGTGCCAGCAGCCCGGCCAGACCCTACAATGAGCAGTTCTTC.

The chain uses TRBV18 and TRBJ2-1; D may be TRBD2 (6 bases). This CDR3 is built from 15 residues. Germline-derived CDR1 and CDR2 are KGHSH and LQKENI. Trimming stripped 5 bases from V and 0 bases from J, with 11 bases between. The CDR3 spells CASSSNGGSYNEQFF. CDR3 coding DNA: TGTGCCAGCTCATCCAACGGGGGCTCCTACAATGAGCAGTTCTTC.

This clone was seen more than once but under ten times. The V and J genes are TRBV30 and TRBJ1-4; 7 nucleotides line up with TRBD1. The germline gives CDR1 GTSNPN, CDR2 SVGIG (reference sequence). V shed 4 bases, J shed 0 bases, and the junction held 14 bases outside the gene matches. This CDR3 region has 18 residues. Here the CDR3 reads CAWTYSRTGIATNEKLFF. The CDR3, as DNA: TGTGCCTGGACATATTCTCGGACAGGAATAGCAACTAATGAAAAACTGTTTTTT.

The J gene is TRBJ2-7, the V gene TRBV6-5; TRBD1 is a possible D gene (5 bases). Germline CDR1 MNHEY, CDR2 SVGAGI. Trimming stripped 2 bases from V and 3 bases from J, with 14 bases between. The CDR3 is 15 residues long. The CDR3 here is CASSYRQGGGYEQYF. The CDR3 region has the DNA TGTGCCAGCAGTTACCGGCAGGGCGGTGGCTACGAGCAGTACTTC.

The rearrangement links TRBV5-4 to TRBJ1-2, with 10 nucleotides matching TRBD1. The ends lost 6 bases at V and 7 bases at J; junction bases unmatched: 6. The germline V gene encodes CDR1 SGHNT and CDR2 YYREEE (reference sequence). The CDR3 is made up of 13 amino acids. The CDR3 loop reads CASTPDRGFGYTF. The CDR3 DNA follows: TGTGCCAGCACCCCGGACAGGGGGTTTGGCTACACCTTC.